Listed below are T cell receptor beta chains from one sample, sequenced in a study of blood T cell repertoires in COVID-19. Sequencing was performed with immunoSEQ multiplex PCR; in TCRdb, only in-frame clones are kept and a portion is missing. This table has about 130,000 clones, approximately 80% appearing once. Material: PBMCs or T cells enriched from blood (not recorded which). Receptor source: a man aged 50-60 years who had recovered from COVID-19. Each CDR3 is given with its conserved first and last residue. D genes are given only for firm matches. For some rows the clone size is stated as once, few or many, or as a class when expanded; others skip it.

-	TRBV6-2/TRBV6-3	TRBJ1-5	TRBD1	TGTGCCAGCAGTTGGACAGGGGGCATTCAGCCCCAGCATTTT	CASSWTGGIQPQHF
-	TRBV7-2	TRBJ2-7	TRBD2	TGTGCCAGCAGCCCGGGCGGACTAGCCGTAAACTACGAGCAGTACTTC	CASSPGGLAVNYEQYF
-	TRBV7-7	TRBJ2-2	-	TGTGCTAGCAGCCCTACTGGCGGGAACACCGGGGAGCTGTTTTTT	CASSPTGGNTGELFF
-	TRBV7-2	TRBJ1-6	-	TGTGCCAGCAGCTTAGAACAGCATTATAATTCACCCCTCCACTTT	CASSLEQHYNSPLHF
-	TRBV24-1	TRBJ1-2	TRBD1	TGTGCCACCAGTGATGGACATCAGGGGGCGAACTATGGCTACACCTTC	CATSDGHQGANYGYTF
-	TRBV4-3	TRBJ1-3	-	TGCGCCAGCAGCCAAGAGCCAGGCTCTGGAAACACCATATATTTT	CASSQEPGSGNTIYF
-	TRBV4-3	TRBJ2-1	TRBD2	TGCGCCAGCAGCCAAGATCTTTCGAGCGGGGGGGCCCATGAGCAGTTCTTC	CASSQDLSSGGAHEQFF
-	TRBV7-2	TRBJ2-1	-	TGTGCCAGCAGCTTAAGCTTTTCCGGACACCCGCCCTACAATGAGCAGTTCTTC	CASSLSFSGHPPYNEQFF
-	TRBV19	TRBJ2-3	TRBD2	TGTGCCAGTAGTTTCACGACTAGCGACTCGCAGTATTTT	CASSFTTSDSQYF
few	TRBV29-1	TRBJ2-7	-	TGCAGCGTCTCGACGGGAAGGACCTACGAGCAGTACTTC	CSVSTGRTYEQYF
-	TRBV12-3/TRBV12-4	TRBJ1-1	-	TGTGCCAGCAGTTCCGCAGGGAACACTGAAGCTTTCTTT	CASSSAGNTEAFF
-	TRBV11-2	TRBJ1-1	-	TGTGCCAGCAGCTTAGCGAGAGCGGATACCGCCGTTTTGTCTTTCCGAGCTTTCTTT	CASSLARADTAVLSFRAFF
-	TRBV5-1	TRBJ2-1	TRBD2	TGCGCCAGCAGCTTAGGGACTAGCGGGGCCGAGGGGGAGCAGTTCTTC	CASSLGTSGAEGEQFF